Listed below are T cell receptor beta chains from one sample, sequenced in a study of CD8 T cells in ankylosing spondylitis. TCRdb redid the calling of the 5' RACE reads with MiXCR, one entry per CDR3 protein. The repertoire consists of hundreds of thousands of distinct CDR3 sequences, with around 17% occurring once and the leading ten covering about 39%. The sample taken for sequencing was blood, either unsorted or a sorted T cell fraction (not recorded which). These receptors originate from a male donor with ankylosing spondylitis. CDR3s include the opening cysteine and the closing phenylalanine or tryptophan. Each record gives: V gene, J gene, D gene, CDR3 protein. D genes are given only for firm matches.

>TRBV12-3/TRBV12-4|TRBJ1-4|TRBD1
CASTLGQGVNEKLFF
>TRBV27|TRBJ2-2|-
CASSSGITGELFF
>TRBV19|TRBJ2-1|-
CASSIGSESSYNEQFF
>TRBV20-1|TRBJ2-5|TRBD2
CSARDPLAGGTPVETQYF
>TRBV4-1|TRBJ1-1|-
CASSQDSDMNTEAFF
>TRBV30|TRBJ2-1|-
CAWRDPYNEQFF
>TRBV12-3/TRBV12-4|TRBJ2-1|-
CASSLFGQIRTQYNEQFF
>TRBV27|TRBJ2-2|-
CASSSPRDPRGTGELFF
>TRBV4-3|TRBJ1-1|-
CASSQGTGYTEAFF
>TRBV6-1|TRBJ1-1|-
CASSEYPNTEAFF
>TRBV3-1|TRBJ1-1|-
CASSQYGGVTEAFF
>TRBV12-3/TRBV12-4|TRBJ2-7|-
CASSHGYEQYF
>TRBV7-9|TRBJ2-1|-
CASSPGVGNEQFF
>TRBV15|TRBJ2-7|-
CATEDWGVDEQYF
>TRBV29-1|TRBJ2-7|TRBD1
CSVEDSEGTERSYEQYF
>TRBV4-3|TRBJ1-6|-
CASSQDGDYNSPLHF
>TRBV4-3|TRBJ2-1|-
CASSPTRGLLNEQFF
>TRBV28|TRBJ1-3|-
CASSFRTGNTIYF
>TRBV28|TRBJ2-3|-
CASTGEDSTDTQYF
>TRBV9|TRBJ2-3|-
CASSGRTVSSTDTQYF
>TRBV7-6|TRBJ2-7|-
CASSAWDDRTYEQYF
>TRBV12-3/TRBV12-4|TRBJ2-7|-
CASSFGTSPYEQYF
>TRBV20-1|TRBJ1-1|-
CSARESRVALYTEAFF
>TRBV12-3/TRBV12-4|TRBJ2-7|-
CASSFIGPTYEQYF
>TRBV11-1|TRBJ2-4|-
CASSLRGSLAKNIQYF
>TRBV7-2|TRBJ1-2|-
CASTEVAGQVVDGYTF